A single T cell receptor beta chain is shown here with its context. Trimming removed 7 bases from V and 1 base from J; junction bases left unmatched: 9. From germline, CDR1 is SNHLY and CDR2 FYNNEI. CDR3 length equals 16 residues. This specimen comes from a study of cytomegalovirus exposure and HLA in healthy donors. Study-level background: Samples from HLA-typed donors yielded about 85 million unique TCRs in an early data release.

A multiplex PCR was run with 60 Vbeta primers and 13 Jbeta primers. Clones were sequenced by immunoSEQ multiplex PCR, and TCRdb holds only the in-frame ones, with some missing. The table lists 150,000 or so clones, roughly three quarters of them singletons, with 6% to 7.5% in the top ten. The V and J genes are TRBV2 and TRBJ2-5, with 10 bases matching TRBD2. This TCR derives from a man aged 35 to 55 in good health and CMV-seropositive. The specimen sequenced was PBMCs. CDR3 sequence (DNA): TGTGCCAGCAACCCATCTAGCGGGGGCACCCAAGAGACCCAGTACTTC. Protein sequence: CASNPSSGGTQETQYF.